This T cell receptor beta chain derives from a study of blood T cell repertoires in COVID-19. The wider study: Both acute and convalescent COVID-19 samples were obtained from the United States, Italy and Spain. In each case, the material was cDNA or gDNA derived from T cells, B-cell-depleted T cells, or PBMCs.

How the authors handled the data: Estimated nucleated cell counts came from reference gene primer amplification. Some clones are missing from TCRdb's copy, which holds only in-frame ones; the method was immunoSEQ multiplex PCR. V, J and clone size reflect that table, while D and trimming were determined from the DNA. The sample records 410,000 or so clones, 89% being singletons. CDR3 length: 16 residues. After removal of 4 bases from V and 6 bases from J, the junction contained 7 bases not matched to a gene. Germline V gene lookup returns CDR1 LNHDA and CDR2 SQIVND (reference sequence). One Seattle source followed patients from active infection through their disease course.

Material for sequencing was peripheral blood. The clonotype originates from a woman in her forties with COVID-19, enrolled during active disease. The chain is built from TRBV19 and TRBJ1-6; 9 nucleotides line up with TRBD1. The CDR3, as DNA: TGTGCCAGTAGTACAACCGGGACAGGGCGTAATTCACCCCTCCACTTT. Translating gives CASSTTGTGRNSPLHF.